This TCR beta chain is drawn from a study of cytomegalovirus exposure and HLA in healthy donors. CDR1 is LNHNV and CDR2 is YYDKDF in the germline V gene (reference sequence). Trimming shortened V by 0 bases and J by 7 bases, and 16 bases separated the two germline ends. The CDR3 is 16 residues long. The data were produced by immunoSEQ multiplex PCR, yet TCRdb's version contains in-frame clones alone and is incomplete. The table shows fewer than 120,000 clones, with roughly nine tenths occurring only once. This clone turned up a few times. The sample was PBMCs. The receptor was isolated from a woman aged 18-29 years in good health and CMV-seronegative. The chain is built from TRBV15 and TRBJ1-5; D is uncertain. The CDR3 region is CATSREGGLARQPQHF. The CDR3, as DNA: TGTGCCACCAGCAGAGAGGGCGGCCTAGCCAGGCAGCCCCAGCATTTT.